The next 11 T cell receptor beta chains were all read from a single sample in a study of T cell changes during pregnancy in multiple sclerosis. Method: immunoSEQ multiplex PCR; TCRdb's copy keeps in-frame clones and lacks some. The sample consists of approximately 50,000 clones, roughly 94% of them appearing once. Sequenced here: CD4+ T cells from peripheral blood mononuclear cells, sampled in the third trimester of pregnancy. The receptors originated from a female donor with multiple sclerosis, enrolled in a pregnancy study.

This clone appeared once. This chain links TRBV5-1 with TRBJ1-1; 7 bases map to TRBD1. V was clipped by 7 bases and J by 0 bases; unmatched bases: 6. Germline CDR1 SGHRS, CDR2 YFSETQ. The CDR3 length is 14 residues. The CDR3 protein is CASSMGQMNTEAFF. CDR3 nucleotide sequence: TGCGCCAGCTCCATGGGACAGATGAACACTGAAGCTTTCTTT.

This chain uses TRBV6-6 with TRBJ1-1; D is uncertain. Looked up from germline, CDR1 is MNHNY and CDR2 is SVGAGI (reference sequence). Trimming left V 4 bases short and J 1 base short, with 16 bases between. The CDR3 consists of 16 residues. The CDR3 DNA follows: TGTGCCAGCAGTTTCGGGTCCGGAGCGGCGAACACTGAAGCTTTCTTT. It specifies CASSFGSGAANTEAFF.

Here the CDR3 DNA reads TGTGCCAGCAGTGAATTTGGAGGGAGTTACAGTTCACCCCTCCACTTT. This encodes CASSEFGGSYSSPLHF. V is TRBV25-1 and J is TRBJ1-6; D ambiguous. Trimming stripped 1 base from V and 9 bases from J, with 16 bases between. This CDR3 is built from 16 residues. The V gene's germline CDR1 is MGHDK and CDR2 SYGVNS.

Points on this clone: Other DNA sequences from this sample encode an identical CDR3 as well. CDR3 bases: TGCGCCAGCAGCTTGGATCTAAACACTGAAGCTTTCTTT. Encoded protein: CASSLDLNTEAFF. The chain links TRBV5-1 to TRBJ1-1; the D is unclear. The CDR3 runs to 13 residues. V gave up 0 bases and J gave up 2 bases, with 5 bases separating them. The germline gives CDR1 SGHRS, CDR2 YFSETQ.

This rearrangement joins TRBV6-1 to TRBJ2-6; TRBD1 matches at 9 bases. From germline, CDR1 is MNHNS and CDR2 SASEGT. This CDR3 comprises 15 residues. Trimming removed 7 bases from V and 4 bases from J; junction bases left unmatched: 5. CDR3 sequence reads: CASNTGGAGANVLTF. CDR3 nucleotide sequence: TGTGCCAGCAATACAGGGGGCGCCGGGGCCAACGTCCTGACTTTC.

As DNA, the CDR3 is TGTGCCAGCAGCGTCGGTTTTCTAGCGGGAGGCGGGGAGACCCAGTACTTC. Residues: CASSVGFLAGGGETQYF. The chain employs TRBV9 and TRBJ2-5, with 11 bases matching TRBD2. The CDR3 has 17 residues. The J segment lost 5 bases and the V segment lost 2 bases, leaving 11 bases of the junction unmatched. CDR1 and CDR2 (germline): SGDLS, YYNGEE.

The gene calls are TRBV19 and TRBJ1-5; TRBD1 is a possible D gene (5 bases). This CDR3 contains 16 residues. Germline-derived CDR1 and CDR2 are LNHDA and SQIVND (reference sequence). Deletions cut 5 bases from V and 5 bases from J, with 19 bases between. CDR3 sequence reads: CASSSPGQAAHQPQHF. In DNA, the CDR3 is TGTGCCAGTAGTTCCCCAGGGCAGGCAGCTCATCAGCCCCAGCATTTT.

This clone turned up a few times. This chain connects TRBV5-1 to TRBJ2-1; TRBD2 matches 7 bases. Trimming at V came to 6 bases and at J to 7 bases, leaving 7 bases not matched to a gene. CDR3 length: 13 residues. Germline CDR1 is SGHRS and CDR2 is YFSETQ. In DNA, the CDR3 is TGCGCCAGCAACCCAACCGGGGGGAATGAGCAGTTCTTC. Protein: CASNPTGGNEQFF.

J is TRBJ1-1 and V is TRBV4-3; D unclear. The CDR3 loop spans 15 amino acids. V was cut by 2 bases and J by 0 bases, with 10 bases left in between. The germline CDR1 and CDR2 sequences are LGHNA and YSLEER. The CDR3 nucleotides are TGCGCCAGCAGCCAACACTCCGGGGTGAACACTGAAGCTTTCTTT. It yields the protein CASSQHSGVNTEAFF.

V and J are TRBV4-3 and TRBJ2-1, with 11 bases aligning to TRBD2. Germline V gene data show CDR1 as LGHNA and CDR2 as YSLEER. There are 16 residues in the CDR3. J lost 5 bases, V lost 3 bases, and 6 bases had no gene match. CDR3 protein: CASSQLLAGVNNEQFF. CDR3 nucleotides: TGCGCCAGCAGCCAGTTACTAGCGGGGGTTAACAATGAGCAGTTCTTC.

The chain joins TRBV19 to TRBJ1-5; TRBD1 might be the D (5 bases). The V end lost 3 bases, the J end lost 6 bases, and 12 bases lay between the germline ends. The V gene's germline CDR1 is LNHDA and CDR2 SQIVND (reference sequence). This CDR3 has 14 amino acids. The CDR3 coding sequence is TGTGCCAGTAGTATTGGTAGGGGTGGTCAGCCCCAGCATTTT. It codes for CASSIGRGGQPQHF.